A selection of T cell receptor beta chains follows, all from one sample in a study of blood T cell repertoires in COVID-19. Sequencing used immunoSEQ multiplex PCR; TCRdb keeps in-frame clones, though not all of them. Among over 250,000 clones listed, 85% to 90% were seen once. Sequenced sample: peripheral blood. These receptors originate from a human donor in a cohort sampled during active COVID-19. Each CDR3 is given with its conserved first and last residue. A D gene is named only where the DNA matches it firmly. The size of a clone is reported for some rows only, either as once, few or many, or as a class for expanded clones.

>TRBD1|TRBJ1-6|TRBV4-1|16|NA
TGCGCCAGCAGCCAAGATCCCACAGGGGGCTTTTCACCCCTCCACTTT
CASSQDPTGGFSPLHF
>NA|TRBJ1-1|TRBV24-1|13|NA
TGTGCCACTTCTGAGGGAATGAACACTGAAGCTTTCTTT
CATSEGMNTEAFF
>TRBD2|TRBJ2-3|TRBV18|16|NA
TGTGCCAGCTCACCCACTAGCGGCTCTAGCACAGATACGCAGTATTTT
CASSPTSGSSTDTQYF
>TRBD2|TRBJ2-7|TRBV7-9|17|NA
TGTGCCAGCAGCTTATCTGATGCTAGCGGGAGTCCCTACGAGCAGTACTTC
CASSLSDASGSPYEQYF
>NA|TRBJ1-3|TRBV5-1|12|NA
TGCGCCAGCAGCCCCCTAGGGGACACCATATATTTT
CASSPLGDTIYF
>TRBD1|TRBJ2-7|TRBV5-5|13|NA
TGTGCCAGCAGCCCCCTGGACAGGGTCGAGCAGTACTTC
CASSPLDRVEQYF
>NA|TRBJ1-2|TRBV5-1|13|NA
TGCGCCAGCAGTAGTCAGGGGCACGTTGGCTACACCTTC
CASSSQGHVGYTF
>TRBD1|TRBJ1-1|TRBV7-9|11|few
TGTGCCAGCAGGGAACAGGGGATAGCTTTCTTT
CASREQGIAFF
>NA|TRBJ2-7|TRBV7-8|13|few
TGTGCCAGCAGCTTAGGAGGGAACGCGGGGCAGTACTTC
CASSLGGNAGQYF
>NA|TRBJ1-2|TRBV5-1|17|NA
TGCGCCAGCAGCGTTGAACCGCAGGGGACCGCTAACTATGGCTACACCTTC
CASSVEPQGTANYGYTF
>NA|TRBJ2-3|TRBV20-1|14|NA
TGCAGTGCTAGTTCGTCAATACAGACAGATACGCAGTATTTT
CSASSSIQTDTQYF
>TRBD1|TRBJ1-5|TRBV6-2/TRBV6-3|14|NA
TGTGCCAGCAGTCATGGACAGGACAATCAGCCCCAGCATTTT
CASSHGQDNQPQHF
>NA|TRBJ1-4|TRBV20-1|14|NA
TGCAGTGCTAGTTGGGGGATCGGGGGTGAAAAACTGTTTTTT
CSASWGIGGEKLFF
>NA|TRBJ1-2|TRBV6-5|13|few
TGTGCCAGCAGCCGCACAGGGACCTATGGCTACACCTTC
CASSRTGTYGYTF
>NA|TRBJ2-1|TRBV12-3/TRBV12-4|12|NA
TGTGCCAGCGTCCTCTCCTTCAATGAGCAGTTCTTC
CASVLSFNEQFF